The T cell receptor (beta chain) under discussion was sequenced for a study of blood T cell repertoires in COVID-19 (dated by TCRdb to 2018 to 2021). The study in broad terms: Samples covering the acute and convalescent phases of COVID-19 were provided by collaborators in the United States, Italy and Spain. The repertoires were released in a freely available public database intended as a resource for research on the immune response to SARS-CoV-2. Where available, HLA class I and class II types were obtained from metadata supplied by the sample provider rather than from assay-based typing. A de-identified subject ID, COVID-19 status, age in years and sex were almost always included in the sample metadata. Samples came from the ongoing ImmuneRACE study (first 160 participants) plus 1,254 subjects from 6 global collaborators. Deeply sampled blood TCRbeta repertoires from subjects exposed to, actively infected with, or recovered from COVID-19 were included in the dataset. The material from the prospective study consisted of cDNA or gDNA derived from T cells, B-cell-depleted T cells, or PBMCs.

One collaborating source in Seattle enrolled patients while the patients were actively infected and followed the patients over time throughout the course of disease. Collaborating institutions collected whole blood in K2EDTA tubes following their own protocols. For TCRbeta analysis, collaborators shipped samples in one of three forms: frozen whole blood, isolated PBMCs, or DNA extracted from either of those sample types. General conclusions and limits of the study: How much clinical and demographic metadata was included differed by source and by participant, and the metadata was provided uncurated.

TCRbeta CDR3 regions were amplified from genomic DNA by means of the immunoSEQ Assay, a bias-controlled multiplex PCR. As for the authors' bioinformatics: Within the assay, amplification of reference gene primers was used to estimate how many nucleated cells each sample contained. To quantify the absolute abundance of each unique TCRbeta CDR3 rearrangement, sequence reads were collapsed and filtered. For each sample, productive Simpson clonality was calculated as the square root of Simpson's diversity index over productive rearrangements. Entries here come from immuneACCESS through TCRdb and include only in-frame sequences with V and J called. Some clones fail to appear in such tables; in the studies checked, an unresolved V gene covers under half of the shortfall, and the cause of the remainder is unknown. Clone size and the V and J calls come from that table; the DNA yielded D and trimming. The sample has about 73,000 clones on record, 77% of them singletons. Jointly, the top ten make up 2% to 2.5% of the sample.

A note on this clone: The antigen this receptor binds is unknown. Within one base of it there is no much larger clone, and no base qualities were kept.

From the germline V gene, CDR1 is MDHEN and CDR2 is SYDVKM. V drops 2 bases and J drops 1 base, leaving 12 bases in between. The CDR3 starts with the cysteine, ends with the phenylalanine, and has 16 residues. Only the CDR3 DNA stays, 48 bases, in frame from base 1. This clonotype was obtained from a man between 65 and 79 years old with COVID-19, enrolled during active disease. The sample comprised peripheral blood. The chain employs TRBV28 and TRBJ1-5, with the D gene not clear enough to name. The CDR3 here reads CASSLIGGRSNQPQHF. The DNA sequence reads TGTGCCAGCAGTTTAATTGGCGGCCGAAGCAATCAGCCCCAGCATTTT.